The 20 T cell receptor beta chains below come from one sample, sequenced in a study of T cell responses to AZD1222 COVID-19 vaccine. Clones were sequenced by immunoSEQ multiplex PCR, and TCRdb holds only the in-frame ones, with some missing. The top ten hold 1.5% to 2% of the sample, which has approximately 140,000 clones, 75% to 90% seen once. The starting material was peripheral blood, obtained 28 days after the second AZD1222 dose. Receptor source: an adult who received the AZD1222 COVID-19 vaccine.

The rearrangement links TRBV19 to TRBJ2-3; 9 bases align to TRBD2. V was clipped by 3 bases and J by 5 bases; unmatched bases: 9. The CDR3 has 16 amino acids. The V gene's germline CDR1 is LNHDA and CDR2 SQIVND (reference sequence). The CDR3 is CASSMGSGGSVDTQYF. The CDR3 DNA sequence: TGTGCCAGTAGTATGGGCAGCGGGGGGTCCGTAGATACGCAGTATTTT.

This sequence joins TRBV5-1 and TRBJ1-2; D perhaps matches TRBD1 (6 bases). There are 14 residues in the CDR3. V dropped 0 bases and J dropped 2 bases, with 8 bases sitting between them. Looked up from germline, CDR1 is SGHRS and CDR2 is YFSETQ. Written as DNA, the CDR3 is TGCGCCAGCAGCTTGGTGGGACAAAACTATGGCTACACCTTC. It codes for CASSLVGQNYGYTF.

This clone was counted a few times. V usage is TRBV11-3 and J usage is TRBJ1-1; a possible D gene is TRBD1 (6 bases). CDR1 SGHNT and CDR2 YENEEA come from the germline V gene. V lost 4 bases to trimming and J lost 4 bases, with 13 bases between them. The CDR3 runs 14 residues. The CDR3 is CASSSQGSSTEAFF. The CDR3 DNA reads TGTGCCAGCAGCTCCCAGGGGAGTTCCACTGAAGCTTTCTTT.

The chain has TRBV6-5 and TRBJ2-1; TRBD2 might be the D (6 bases). V lost 2 bases, J lost 7 bases, and 15 bases lay in between. In germline, CDR1 is MNHEY, CDR2 SVGAGI. The CDR3 extends over 15 amino acids. In DNA form, the CDR3 reads TGTGCCAGCAGTTACGCATCGGGGGAGAGGAATGAGCAGTTCTTC. This codes for CASSYASGERNEQFF.

This clone was seen only a few times. The V gene is TRBV4-3, the J gene TRBJ1-2; D gene ambiguous. The CDR3 runs 14 residues. CDR1 LGHNA and CDR2 YSLEER come from the germline V gene. The V end lost 0 bases, the J end lost 0 bases, and 5 bases lay between the germline ends. In DNA, the CDR3 is TGCGCCAGCAGCCAAGACCCGACTAACTATGGCTACACCTTC. Translated, it gives CASSQDPTNYGYTF.

The V and J genes are TRBV7-2 and TRBJ2-7; D is perhaps TRBD1 (6 bases). The CDR3 is 14 amino acids. Trimming left V 1 base short and J 4 bases short, with 11 bases between. Germline CDR1 SGHTA, CDR2 FQGNSA. The CDR3 protein is CASSLGHRVYEQYV. DNA for the CDR3: TGTGCCAGCAGCTTAGGGCACAGGGTTTACGAGCAGTACGTC.

J is TRBJ2-7 and V is TRBV29-1; possibly TRBD1 or TRBD2 for D (6 bases each). Germline assignment: CDR1 SQVTM and CDR2 ANQGSEA. V was trimmed by 7 bases and J by 3 bases, leaving 16 bases between them. The CDR3 has 13 amino acids. The chain's CDR3 is CSAEAGGHYEQYF. DNA of the CDR3: TGCAGCGCCGAGGCTGGGGGGCACTACGAGCAGTACTTC.

The genes are TRBV6-6 and TRBJ2-3; 9 bases are shared with TRBD2. The CDR3 has 15 residues. V lost 8 bases, J lost 1 base, and 7 bases stayed unmatched. CDR1 is MNHNY and CDR2 is SVGAGI in the germline V gene (reference sequence). CDR3 nucleotide sequence: TGTGCCAGCGATCCATTAGCGGGGGGCACAGATACGCAGTATTTT. Translation: CASDPLAGGTDTQYF.

This clone has a handful of counts. V usage is TRBV13 and J usage is TRBJ2-1, with TRBD2 matching over 14 bases. Germline-derived CDR1 and CDR2 are PRHDT and FYEKMQ (reference sequence). After removal of 5 bases from V and 11 bases from J, the junction contained 14 bases not matched to a gene. The CDR3 is 17 residues long. The CDR3 DNA reads TGTGCCAGCAGCCCCTCCGGGACTAGCGGGAGCGACTCCAAGCAGTTCTTC. It codes for CASSPSGTSGSDSKQFF.

The V gene is TRBV4-2, the J gene TRBJ1-5; D is ambiguous. CDR1 is LGHNA, CDR2 YNFKEQ, per germline. Trimming shortened V by 4 bases and J by 2 bases, and 15 bases separated the two germline ends. The CDR3 is 16 residues long. The chain's CDR3 is CASSLLTGVGNQPQHF. The CDR3 DNA reads TGTGCCAGCAGCCTACTGACCGGGGTGGGCAATCAGCCCCAGCATTTT.

The chain recombines TRBV5-1 with TRBJ1-4; 8 nucleotides line up with TRBD1. Germline V CDR1 and CDR2: SGHRS, YFSETQ. The CDR3 runs to 15 residues. V lost 4 bases, J lost 7 bases, and 9 bases stayed unmatched. The CDR3, as DNA: TGCGCCAGCAGCCGATACTCAGGGGGCGTTGAAAAACTGTTTTTT. Translating it yields CASSRYSGGVEKLFF. The full variable domain, completed using reference TRBV5-1 and TRBJ1-4, is KAGVTQTPRYLIKTRGQQVTLSCSPISGHRSVSWYQQTPGQGLQFLFEYFSETQRNKGNFPGRFSGRQFSNSRSEMNVSTLELGDSALYLCASSRYSGGVEKLFFGSGTQLSVL.

This chain joins TRBV4-3 and TRBJ1-5, with a tentative D call TRBD1 (5 bases). The CDR3 runs 15 residues. CDR1 and CDR2 from the germline V gene are LGHNA and YSLEER. V dropped 0 bases and J dropped 7 bases, with 13 bases sitting between them. CDR3 residues: CASSQEKRGHQPQHF. In DNA, the CDR3 is TGCGCCAGCAGCCAAGAAAAAAGGGGTCACCAGCCCCAGCATTTT.

This chain links TRBV5-4 with TRBJ1-5; 9 bases map to TRBD1. CDR3 size: 16 residues. V lost 3 bases, J lost 4 bases, and 8 bases stayed unmatched. Germline V CDR1 and CDR2: SGHNT, YYREEE (reference sequence). CDR3 nucleotide sequence: TGTGCCAGCAGCTCTCGTCCCGGGACAGGGAATCAGCCCCAGCATTTT. Residues: CASSSRPGTGNQPQHF.

This chain uses TRBV10-3 with TRBJ2-2, with 9 bases aligning to TRBD1. Germline V gives CDR1 ENHRY, CDR2 SYGVKD. This CDR3 spans 15 amino acids. V dropped 3 bases and J dropped 9; count of bases not matched to a gene: 8. The CDR3 DNA reads TGTGCCATCAGTGATGGGGACAGGGTAGGCCGGGAGCTGTTTTTT. Translating it yields CAISDGDRVGRELFF.

The chain is built from TRBV29-1 and TRBJ1-1, with a possible D match to TRBD1 (6 bases). This CDR3 contains 15 residues. V was shortened by 6 bases and J by 0 bases, with 17 bases between the two germline ends. CDR1 and CDR2 (germline): SQVTM, ANQGSEA. The CDR3 region has the DNA TGCAGCGTCCCACGACAGGAACCTCTGAACACTGAAGCTTTCTTT. It translates to CSVPRQEPLNTEAFF.

V and J are TRBV19 and TRBJ2-5; TRBD1 matches at 9 bases. V lost 6 bases to trimming and J lost 2 bases; unmatched junction nucleotides: 10. This CDR3 has 16 residues. Germline V gene lookup returns CDR1 LNHDA and CDR2 SQIVND (reference sequence). DNA for the CDR3: TGTGCCAGTAGAATGGGACAGGGAAGGGGGCAAGAGACCCAGTACTTC. The encoded protein is CASRMGQGRGQETQYF.

The chain links TRBV2 to TRBJ1-6; D possibly corresponds to TRBD1 (5 bases). CDR1 and CDR2 from the germline V gene are SNHLY and FYNNEI. V lost 1 base and J 6 bases, leaving 13 bases between the germline ends. The CDR3 sequence is 16 residues long. The CDR3 protein is CASSEVGGSGNSPLHF. The CDR3 DNA sequence: TGTGCCAGCAGTGAAGTTGGGGGGTCGGGTAATTCACCCCTCCACTTT.

The genes are TRBV9 and TRBJ1-2; no definite D call. Germline V gene sequence: CDR1 SGDLS, CDR2 YYNGEE. Trimming pared 0 bases from V and 4 bases from J, leaving 7 bases between. CDR3 size: 13 residues. The CDR3 DNA follows: TGTGCCAGCAGCGTAGAGGACGGCTATGGCTACACCTTC. This gives the protein CASSVEDGYGYTF.

A single count supports this clone. The rearrangement uses TRBV28 and TRBJ2-1; no definite D call. V dropped 1 base and J dropped 11 bases, with 9 bases sitting between them. CDR1 is MDHEN and CDR2 is SYDVKM in the germline V gene. The length of the CDR3 is 12 residues. In DNA form, the CDR3 reads TGTGCCAGCAGTTTATCCCCATTTAAGCAGTTCTTC. It specifies CASSLSPFKQFF.

This clone was detected only a few times. The chain has TRBV5-1 and TRBJ1-1; D is ambiguous. The CDR3 extends over 13 amino acids. Per germline, CDR1 SGHRS and CDR2 YFSETQ. V lost 2 bases and J 5 bases, leaving 10 bases between the germline ends. The CDR3: CASSLIPGTEAFF. CDR3 nucleotide sequence: TGCGCCAGCAGCTTAATTCCCGGAACTGAAGCTTTCTTT.